The 15 T cell receptor beta chains reported below all come from one sample, sequenced in a study of circulating tumor DNA in untreated peripheral T-cell lymphoma. Clones were read by immunoSEQ multiplex PCR, and TCRdb kept only the in-frame ones, dropping some. The profile covers 8,800 or so clones, with roughly 85% appearing a single time and roughly 2.1% taken by the ten largest. Sequencing input: tumor tissue. These receptor sequences come from a human donor with peripheral T-cell lymphoma.

The genes are TRBV6-8 and TRBJ2-5; TRBD2 matches at 7 bases. The CDR3 totals 13 residues. The trim removed 11 bases at V and 2 bases at J, leaving 8 bases unmatched. CDR1 is MNHGY, CDR2 SAAAGT, per germline. The CDR3 region is CASGTNLQETQYF. The CDR3, as DNA: TGTGCCTCCGGGACTAACCTTCAAGAGACCCAGTACTTC.

The CDR3 sequence: CSALNGGNTEAFF. CDR3 coding DNA: TGCAGCGCCCTAAATGGGGGGAATACTGAAGCTTTCTTT. V usage is TRBV29-1 and J usage is TRBJ1-1, with D maybe TRBD1 (5 bases). This CDR3 is 13 amino acids long. From germline, CDR1 is SQVTM and CDR2 ANQGSEA. V lost 7 bases, J lost 5 bases, and 17 bases lay in between.

Turning to this clone: The germline gene is not matched at one end of the junction; a read error may be the cause. V gene TRBV6-8 combines with J gene TRBJ1-2, with D possibly matching TRBD1 (5 bases). CDR3 length: 14 residues. The V gene's germline CDR1 is MNHGY and CDR2 SAAAGT. CDR3 DNA: TGTGCCAGCAGTAGTCCAGGGTGGAGTGGTGGCTACATCTTC. Translation gives CASSSPGWSGGYIF.

This chain connects TRBV10-1 to TRBJ2-5; 9 nucleotides agree with TRBD1. The CDR3 sequence is 15 residues long. V was pared by 4 bases and J by 3 bases, with 6 bases of the junction left unmatched. CDR1 is WNHNN, CDR2 SYGVQD, per germline (reference sequence). In nucleotides, the CDR3 is TGCGCCAGCAGTGCCTCAGGGACAGGGAAAGAGACCCAGTACTTC. This codes for CASSASGTGKETQYF.

The J gene is TRBJ1-6, the V gene TRBV30; weak D call: TRBD1 (6 bases). V was cut by 1 base and J by 5 bases, with 15 bases left in between. The CDR3 covers 16 residues. Germline V gives CDR1 GTSNPN, CDR2 SVGIG (reference sequence). The CDR3 DNA follows: TGTGCCTGGAGTGAAACAGGGTTTAACGATAATTCACCCCTCCACTTT. It codes for CAWSETGFNDNSPLHF.

This clone has just a few counts. The chain combines TRBV18 with TRBJ1-1; TRBD1 agrees at 8 bases. This CDR3 spans 15 amino acids. With 3 bases clipped from V and 6 bases from J, the junction kept 9 bases outside the gene matches. Per germline, CDR1 KGHSH and CDR2 LQKENI. The CDR3 DNA sequence: TGTGCCAGCTCACCGTTACAGGGGGGCAGCCCTGAAGCTTTCTTT. This translates into CASSPLQGGSPEAFF.

V usage is TRBV7-6 and J usage is TRBJ2-7; 7 bases are a match to TRBD2. Germline V gives CDR1 SGHVS, CDR2 FNYEAQ. After removal of 8 bases from V and 6 bases from J, the junction contained 13 bases not matched to a gene. The CDR3 length is 14 residues. CDR3 nucleotides: TGTGCCAGCCGACCCCAGGGAGGGTTCGGCGAGCAGTACTTC. It codes for CASRPQGGFGEQYF.

The chain joins TRBV4-1 to TRBJ1-3; maybe TRBD1 (6 bases). This CDR3 comprises 15 residues. Trimming left V 1 base short and J 4 bases short, with 11 bases between. Germline values: CDR1 MGHRA, CDR2 YSYEKL. The CDR3 DNA is TGCGCCAGCAGCCAAGCAGGGGATCCGGGAAACACCATATATTTT. This translates into CASSQAGDPGNTIYF.

The table lists this clone with a count of one. The chain joins TRBV18 to TRBJ2-3, with D uncertain. Trimming left V 3 bases short and J 5 bases short, with 24 bases between. Germline values: CDR1 KGHSH, CDR2 LQKENI. This CDR3 contains 18 residues. Here the CDR3 DNA reads TGTGCCAGCTCACCGGGATTAAGTGGGCCCGGAGCAAGAGATACGCAGTATTTT. Translation gives CASSPGLSGPGARDTQYF.

This clone was seen only once. The chain couples TRBV11-3 to TRBJ2-3; D gene uncertain. Germline V gives CDR1 SGHNT, CDR2 YENEEA. Trimming took off 4 bases at V and 5 bases at J, with 16 bases between the two ends. The CDR3 length is 15 residues. The CDR3 DNA reads as TGTGCCAGCAGCTCTGGAAGGAGCAATCGAGATACGCAGTATTTT. Protein product: CASSSGRSNRDTQYF. The whole variable domain, remainder taken from reference TRBV11-3 and TRBJ2-3, is EAGVVQSPRYKIIEKKQPVAFWCNPISGHNTLYWYLQNLGQGPELLIRYENEEAVDDSQLPKDRFSAERLKGVDSTLKIQPAELGDSAVYLCASSSGRSNRDTQYFGPGTRLTVL.

This sequence joins TRBV19 and TRBJ1-5; 8 nucleotides agree with TRBD1. The CDR3 is 16 residues long. Trimming cost V 3 bases and J 3 bases; bases outside gene matches: 7. CDR1 is LNHDA, CDR2 SQIVND, per germline (reference sequence). In nucleotides, the CDR3 is TGTGCCAGTAGTATTCCTCAGGGGGCAACCAATCAGCCCCAGCATTTT. Translating it yields CASSIPQGATNQPQHF.

This chain uses TRBV19 with TRBJ1-5, with 9 bases aligning to TRBD1. There are 14 residues in the CDR3. Germline loops: CDR1 LNHDA, CDR2 SQIVND (reference sequence). The V gene end was trimmed by 8 bases and the J gene end by 4 bases; junction bases not matched to a gene: 6. CDR3 in amino acids: CASRRDRANQPQHF. CDR3 bases: TGTGCCAGTCGCCGGGACAGGGCGAATCAGCCCCAGCATTTT.

V and J are TRBV29-1 and TRBJ2-7; 8 bases line up with TRBD2. This CDR3 contains 15 residues. The trim removed 4 bases at V and 2 bases at J, leaving 10 bases unmatched. Germline assignment: CDR1 SQVTM and CDR2 ANQGSEA. The CDR3 coding sequence is TGCAGCGTTGTGGGGACCGGGACTAGGACCTACGAGCAGTACTTC. Its translation is CSVVGTGTRTYEQYF.

The chain couples TRBV11-3 to TRBJ2-1; D is perhaps TRBD1 (5 bases). Germline CDR1 and CDR2: SGHNT and YENEEA. Trimming took off 5 bases at V and 0 bases at J, with 14 bases between the two ends. This CDR3 spans 16 amino acids. CDR3 amino acids: CASSDARGLSYNEQFF. The CDR3 DNA reads TGTGCCAGCAGCGACGCTAGGGGTCTCTCCTACAATGAGCAGTTCTTC.

The chain carries TRBV6-8 and TRBJ1-1, with a possible D match to TRBD1 (5 bases). Germline V gene lookup returns CDR1 MNHGY and CDR2 SAAAGT. V lost 2 bases to trimming and J lost 9 bases, with 16 bases between them. This CDR3 is 14 amino acids long. The CDR3 spells CASSYNQGGTKAFF. The CDR3, as DNA: TGTGCCAGCAGTTACAATCAGGGTGGAACTAAAGCTTTCTTT.